Each of the 32 T cell receptor beta chains below was sequenced from the same sample in a study of T cell repertoires in cytomegalovirus infection. Each CDR3 protein is one row after TCRdb ran MiXCR on the reads. The sample carries 680,000 or so distinct CDR3 sequences, under 40% recorded once. The sequencing sample was made of PBMCs. The origin of the receptors is a human donor in good health (CMV status not recorded). Some clones in this sample may be carry-over from other donors' samples.

This clonotype was observed a few times. This chain uses TRBV7-2 with TRBJ2-5; D gene unclear. There are 13 residues in the CDR3. Germline lookup yields CDR1 SGHTA and CDR2 FQGNSA. Trimming removed 5 bases at V and 5 bases at J, with 12 bases between. The CDR3 region has the DNA TGTGCCAGCAGCCGGGCCGTTTTGGAGACCCAGTACTTC. This sequence encodes CASSRAVLETQYF.

The chain carries TRBV27 and TRBJ2-1, with D perhaps assigned TRBD1 or TRBD2 (5 bases each). Trimming removed 3 bases from V and 6 bases from J, with 12 bases in between. Germline V CDR1 and CDR2: MNHEY, SMNVEV (reference sequence). This CDR3 has 14 amino acids. Written as DNA, the CDR3 is TGTGCCAGCAGTTTGGGGGTAATGCGCAATGAGCAGTTCTTC. Translating it yields CASSLGVMRNEQFF.

The chain employs TRBV6-6 and TRBJ2-1, with D perhaps matching TRBD2 (5 bases). The CDR3 consists of 12 residues. Germline V gives CDR1 MNHNY, CDR2 SVGAGI (reference sequence). Trimming took 11 bases from V and 5 from J, leaving 13 bases between them. For the CDR3, the DNA is TGTGCCGGCGGACTTCAACACAATGAGCAGTTCTTC. Protein sequence: CAGGLQHNEQFF.

The chain combines TRBV4-1 with TRBJ1-2; D is perhaps TRBD1 (6 bases). Trimming removed 1 base from V and 4 bases from J, with 13 bases in between. Germline V gives CDR1 MGHRA, CDR2 YSYEKL. CDR3 length equals 15 residues. CDR3: CASSQVGGKSYGYTF. CDR3 in DNA: TGCGCCAGCAGCCAAGTAGGGGGGAAAAGCTATGGCTACACCTTC.

This clonotype has just a few counts. The chain recombines TRBV20-1 with TRBJ1-5; no reliable D call. Trimming left V 2 bases short and J 0 bases short, with 11 bases between. Germline-derived CDR1 and CDR2 are DFQATT and SNEGSKA (reference sequence). The CDR3 sequence is 15 residues long. The CDR3 DNA reads TGCAGTGCTAGACCCCCAATCCATAGCAATCAGCCCCAGCATTTT. It yields the protein CSARPPIHSNQPQHF.

A few counts support this clonotype. The chain is built from TRBV5-4 and TRBJ2-5; D remains unclear. Germline assignment: CDR1 SGHNT and CDR2 YYREEE (reference sequence). The CDR3 extends over 13 amino acids. V was pared by 2 bases and J by 3 bases, with 8 bases between. This chain's CDR3 is CASSFGRKETQYF. As DNA, the CDR3 is TGTGCCAGCAGCTTTGGTCGTAAAGAGACCCAGTACTTC.

The V gene is TRBV12-3 or TRBV12-4, the J gene TRBJ2-1; D gene ambiguous. CDR3 length: 15 amino acids. V lost 6 bases and J lost 6, with 18 bases in between. Here the CDR3 reads CASSSASKGFNEQFF. The CDR3 DNA follows: TGTGCCAGCAGCTCTGCTTCGAAGGGTTTCAATGAGCAGTTCTTC.

This chain connects TRBV20-1 to TRBJ2-4; D may be TRBD2 (6 bases). The CDR3 loop spans 13 amino acids. Germline V CDR1 and CDR2: DFQATT, SNEGSKA (reference sequence). V lost 7 bases, J lost 9 bases, and 19 bases lay in between. The CDR3 DNA reads as TGCAGTGGTTCTTTAGGAGGGAGCGGCATTCAGTACTTC. Translated: CSGSLGGSGIQYF.

This clonotype was detected only a few times. The chain carries TRBV29-1 and TRBJ1-5, with D tentatively TRBD1 (6 bases). CDR1 and CDR2 from the germline V gene are SQVTM and ANQGSEA. The CDR3 runs 14 residues. The V and J ends lost 2 bases and 6 bases respectively, with 14 bases between them. The CDR3 sequence: CSVEIGGAGQPQHF. CDR3 DNA: TGCAGCGTTGAAATCGGGGGCGCAGGTCAGCCCCAGCATTTT.

V and J are TRBV27 and TRBJ1-2, with 7 bases matching TRBD1. The CDR3 sequence is 13 residues long. Trimming cost V 4 bases and J 8 bases; bases outside gene matches: 7. The germline V gene encodes CDR1 MNHEY and CDR2 SMNVEV (reference sequence). The CDR3 loop reads CASSSSGTEGYTF. The CDR3 DNA is TGTGCCAGCAGTTCATCCGGGACAGAGGGCTACACCTTC.

The rearrangement links TRBV20-1 to TRBJ2-7; TRBD1 matches 10 bases. The CDR3 runs 15 residues. V was pared by 5 bases and J by 3 bases, with 10 bases of the junction left unmatched. Germline CDR1 reads DFQATT; CDR2 reads SNEGSKA (reference sequence). The CDR3: CSAWDPGQGFYEQYF. The CDR3 DNA is TGCAGTGCTTGGGATCCGGGACAGGGGTTCTACGAGCAGTACTTC.

The chain employs TRBV24-1 and TRBJ1-4; TRBD1 matches at 8 bases. CDR3 length: 16 residues. The germline V gene encodes CDR1 KGHDR and CDR2 SFDVKD. The V segment lost 4 bases and the J segment 8 bases; nucleotides outside the gene matches: 11. The CDR3 sequence: CATSDRRAGGVEKLFF. The CDR3 DNA reads as TGTGCCACCAGTGACCGACGGGCAGGGGGCGTCGAAAAACTGTTTTTT.

The genes are TRBV7-2 and TRBJ2-5; 11 bases are shared with TRBD2. CDR3 length equals 15 residues. CDR1 and CDR2 from the germline V gene are SGHTA and FQGNSA. Losses at the gene ends were 4 bases for V and 4 bases for J; bases not matched to a gene: 5. CDR3 protein: CASSYTSGSGETQYF. Here the CDR3 DNA reads TGTGCCAGCAGCTATACTAGCGGGAGTGGAGAGACCCAGTACTTC.

The chain uses TRBV2 and TRBJ1-1; D remains ambiguous. Germline V lookup: CDR1 SNHLY, CDR2 FYNNEI. The V end lost 0 bases, the J end lost 7 bases, and 0 bases lay between the germline ends. The CDR3 contains 10 residues. This CDR3 reads CASSEAEAFF. The CDR3 DNA reads as TGTGCCAGCAGTGAAGCTGAAGCTTTCTTT.

CDR3 amino acids: CASSQVAANYGYTF. The CDR3 coding sequence is TGTGCCAGCAGCCAAGTTGCAGCTAACTATGGCTACACCTTC. The V gene is TRBV11-2, the J gene TRBJ1-2; no clear D. Germline values: CDR1 SGHAT, CDR2 FQNNGV. The V and J ends lost 5 bases and 0 bases respectively, with 10 bases between them. The CDR3 runs to 14 residues.

The count of this clonotype is one. This may come from a read error, since a much larger clone is one base off. V gene TRBV7-2 combines with J gene TRBJ1-4; maybe TRBD1 (5 bases). The CDR3 spans 15 residues. The V gene lost 5 bases and the J gene lost 8 bases, with 18 bases spanning the gap. Germline CDR1 SGHTA, CDR2 FQGNSA. The CDR3 DNA sequence: TGTGCCAGCAGCCTAAGGGACGGGCTCAAGGAAAAACTGTTTTTT. This encodes CASSLRDGLKEKLFF.

This clonotype was counted between two and nine times. The chain is built from TRBV7-9 and TRBJ1-1; 8 bases map to TRBD1. V trimming: 6 bases; J trimming: 3 bases; junction bases outside the gene matches: 6. Germline V gives CDR1 SEHNR, CDR2 FQNEAQ (reference sequence). The CDR3 runs to 14 residues. CDR3 DNA sequence: TGTGCCAGCAGGCCGCAGGGGGCGCACACTGAAGCTTTCTTT. Translated, it gives CASRPQGAHTEAFF. Full variable domain (missing parts from reference TRBV7-9 and TRBJ1-1): DTGVSQNPRHKITKRGQNVTFRCDPISEHNRLYWYRQTLGQGPEFLTYFQNEAQLEKSRLLSDRFSAERPKGSFSTLEIQRTEQGDSAMYLCASRPQGAHTEAFFGQGTRLTVV.

As for this clonotype: One end of the junction is discordant with germline, which a read error may explain. This sequence joins TRBV28 and TRBJ1-1, with D possibly matching TRBD1 (5 bases). CDR1 is MDHEN and CDR2 is SYDVKM in the germline V gene. CDR3 size: 16 residues. The CDR3 bases are TGTGCCAGCAGTTTCATTAGGGGAGGGATGAAGACTGAAGCTTTCTTT. Residues: CASSFIRGGMKTEAFF.

The CDR3 spells CSVESVGQRHEQYF. The DNA for the CDR3 is TGCAGCGTTGAATCGGTTGGACAGCGCCACGAGCAGTACTTC. This rearrangement joins TRBV29-1 to TRBJ2-7; possible D gene TRBD1, 6 bases. Germline lookup yields CDR1 SQVTM and CDR2 ANQGSEA. This CDR3 contains 14 residues. V was shortened by 2 bases and J by 5 bases, with 16 bases between the two germline ends.

V is TRBV7-9 and J is TRBJ2-7; TRBD1 agrees at 9 bases. V was clipped by 1 base and J by 3 bases; unmatched bases: 13. The CDR3 covers 18 residues. Germline CDR1 and CDR2: SEHNR and FQNEAQ (reference sequence). The CDR3 region is CASSLDGFRGQGLYEQYF. As DNA, the CDR3 is TGTGCCAGCAGCTTAGACGGTTTTCGGGGACAGGGACTCTACGAGCAGTACTTC.

The V call is TRBV28, the J call TRBJ2-7; 7 positions agree with TRBD2. The CDR3 runs 12 residues. The germline V gene encodes CDR1 MDHEN and CDR2 SYDVKM. V lost 8 bases and J lost 4; bases outside the gene matches: 5. The CDR3 DNA sequence: TGTGCCAGCCGGGAGGCCACGTACGAGCAGTACTTC. Translating it yields CASREATYEQYF. The whole variable domain, filled in from reference TRBV28 and TRBJ2-7, reads DVKVTQSSRYLVKRTGEKVFLECVQDMDHENMFWYRQDPGLGLRLIYFSYDVKMKEKGDIPEGYSVSREKKERFSLILESASTNQTSMYLCASREATYEQYFGPGTRLTVT.

This clonotype appeared a few times. The rearrangement joins TRBV6-5 to TRBJ1-5, with TRBD1 identical over 10 bases. The CDR3 consists of 16 residues. V was clipped by 8 bases and J by 2 bases; unmatched bases: 9. Germline CDR1 and CDR2: MNHEY and SVGAGI. The CDR3 sequence: CASRPRDRGGNQPQHF. The DNA for the CDR3 is TGTGCCAGCCGTCCCCGGGACAGGGGTGGCAATCAGCCCCAGCATTTT.

This clonotype was found a few times. As DNA, the CDR3 is TGTGCCAGCAGCTTAGCGGCAGCGGTTACCTACGAGCAGTACTTC. This sequence encodes CASSLAAAVTYEQYF. The chain uses TRBV7-2 and TRBJ2-7; a possible D gene is TRBD2 (5 bases). Germline V gene sequence: CDR1 SGHTA, CDR2 FQGNSA. The CDR3 extends over 15 amino acids. Trimming removed 0 bases at V and 2 bases at J, with 11 bases between.

This clonotype was found many times. An end of the junction does not agree with germline; a read error may underlie this. The chain combines TRBV28 with TRBJ1-5; D gene unclear. Germline V CDR1 and CDR2: MDHEN, SYDVKM. The CDR3 totals 12 residues. This CDR3 reads CASSLSSQPQHF. The CDR3 coding sequence is TGTGCCAGCAGCTTATCTTCCCAGCCCCAGCATTTT.

Concerning this clonotype: Just one base apart from a much larger clone, this may be a read error. The chain combines TRBV7-2 with TRBJ2-5, with 13 bases lining up with TRBD2. The CDR3 length is 15 residues. J was trimmed by 7 bases and V by 5 bases; bases with no gene match: 7. Germline-derived CDR1 and CDR2 are SGHTA and FQGNSA. CDR3 in amino acids: CASSTTSGGGGTQYF. In nucleotides, the CDR3 is TGTGCCAGCAGCACCACTAGCGGGGGGGGGGGGACCCAGTACTTC.

The count of this clonotype is one. The CDR3 DNA reads as TGCAGTGCTGGGACAGGGTCGGGCACCATATATTTT. Its translation: CSAGTGSGTIYF. The rearrangement uses TRBV20-1 and TRBJ1-3; 9 bases align to TRBD1. V gave up 5 bases and J gave up 9 bases; unmatched junction bases: 5. The length of the CDR3 is 12 residues. Per the germline V gene, CDR1 is DFQATT and CDR2 is SNEGSKA (reference sequence).

The gene calls are TRBV12-3 or TRBV12-4 and TRBJ2-3, with D possibly matching TRBD1 (6 bases). Trimming stripped 5 bases from V and 7 bases from J, with 25 bases between. The CDR3 length is 17 residues. The CDR3 coding sequence is TGTGCCAGCAGTACGAACGCGAGATCCCCCGGGACAAATACGCAGTATTTT. The encoded protein is CASSTNARSPGTNTQYF.

The chain combines TRBV29-1 with TRBJ2-3; TRBD1 matches 9 bases. Unmatched junction bases numbered 8, after V lost 7 bases and J lost 0 bases. The CDR3 runs to 15 residues. Germline assignment: CDR1 SQVTM and CDR2 ANQGSEA. CDR3 in DNA: TGCAGCGCAGACGGACAGGGGAAGAGCACAGATACGCAGTATTTT. This encodes CSADGQGKSTDTQYF.

This clonotype was detected a few times. The chain combines TRBV5-1 with TRBJ2-1, with D hard to call. Germline CDR1 is SGHRS and CDR2 is YFSETQ. The CDR3 runs to 15 residues. Deletions cut 4 bases from V and 1 base from J, with 12 bases between. CDR3: CASSRTDPSYNEQFF. The CDR3 DNA reads as TGCGCCAGCAGCCGGACCGATCCATCCTACAATGAGCAGTTCTTC.

With regard to this clonotype: An end of the junction differs from the germline gene, which may be a read error. Here the CDR3 reads CALSELAGYNEQFF. Written as DNA, the CDR3 is TGTGCCTTGAGTGAGCTAGCGGGATACAATGAGCAGTTCTTC. The chain has TRBV30 and TRBJ2-1; 9 bases match TRBD2. This CDR3 region has 14 residues. CDR1 is GTSNPN, CDR2 SVGIG, per germline (reference sequence).

The chain is built from TRBV7-2 and TRBJ2-7, with 8 bases that match TRBD2. The germline V gene encodes CDR1 SGHTA and CDR2 FQGNSA. The junction had 6 bases not matched to a gene; V was cut back by 5 bases and J by 0 bases. CDR3 length: 15 amino acids. The CDR3 reads CASSVGAGDSYEQYF. DNA of the CDR3: TGTGCCAGCAGCGTAGGAGCGGGGGACTCCTACGAGCAGTACTTC.

There are many counts of this clonotype. V usage is TRBV12-3 or TRBV12-4 and J usage is TRBJ1-6; D may be TRBD1 (5 bases). Trimming stripped 5 bases from V and 4 bases from J, with 12 bases between. This CDR3 region has 15 residues. The chain's CDR3 is CASSPGTGYNSPLHF. The CDR3 DNA reads TGTGCCAGCAGTCCCGGGACGGGTTATAATTCACCCCTCCACTTT.